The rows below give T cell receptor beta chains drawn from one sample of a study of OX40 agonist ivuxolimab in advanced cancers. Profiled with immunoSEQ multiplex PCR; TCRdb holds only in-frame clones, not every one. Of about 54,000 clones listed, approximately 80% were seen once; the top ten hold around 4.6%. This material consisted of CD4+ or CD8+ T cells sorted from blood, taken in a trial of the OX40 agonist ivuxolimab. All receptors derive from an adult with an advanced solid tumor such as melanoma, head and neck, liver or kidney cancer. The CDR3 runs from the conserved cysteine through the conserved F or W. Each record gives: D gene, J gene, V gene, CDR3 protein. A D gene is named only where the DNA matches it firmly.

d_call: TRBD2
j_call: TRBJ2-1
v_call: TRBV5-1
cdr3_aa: CASSPGLAMNEQFF

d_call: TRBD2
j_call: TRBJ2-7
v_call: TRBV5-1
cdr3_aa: CASSPTSGFSYEQYF

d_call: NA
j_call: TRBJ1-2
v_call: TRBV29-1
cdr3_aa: CSVERHSFNYGYTF

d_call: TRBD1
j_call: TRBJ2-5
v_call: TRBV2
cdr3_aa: CASSAGQVEGTQYF

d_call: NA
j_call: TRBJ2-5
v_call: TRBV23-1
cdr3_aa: CASSQSKREETQYF

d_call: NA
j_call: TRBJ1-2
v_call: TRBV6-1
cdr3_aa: CASSEQMGLRGYTF

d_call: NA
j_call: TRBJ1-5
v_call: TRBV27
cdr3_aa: CASILGPRAGSARHF

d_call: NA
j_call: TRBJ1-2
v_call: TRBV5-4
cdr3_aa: CASSFLGKLYGYTF

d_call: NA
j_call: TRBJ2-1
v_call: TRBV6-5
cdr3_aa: CASRFYNEQFF

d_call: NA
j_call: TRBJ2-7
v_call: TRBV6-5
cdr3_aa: CASRDSPDVYEQYF

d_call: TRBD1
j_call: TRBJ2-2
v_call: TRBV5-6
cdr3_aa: CASSLGDRYTGELFF

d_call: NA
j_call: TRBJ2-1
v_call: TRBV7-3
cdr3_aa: CASSLSDSHNEQFF

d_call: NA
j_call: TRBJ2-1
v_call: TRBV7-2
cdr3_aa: CASSLDADFNEQFF

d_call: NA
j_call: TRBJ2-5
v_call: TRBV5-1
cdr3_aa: CASSLNSKETQYF

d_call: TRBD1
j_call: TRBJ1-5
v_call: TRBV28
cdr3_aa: CASSSTGGGRPQHF

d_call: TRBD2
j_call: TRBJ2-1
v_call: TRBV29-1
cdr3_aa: CSVGSSGGFDEQFF

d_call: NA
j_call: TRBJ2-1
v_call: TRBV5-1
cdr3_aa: CASSLDVGRVQFF

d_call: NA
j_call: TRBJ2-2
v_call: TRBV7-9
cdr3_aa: CASSRTWDFEELFF

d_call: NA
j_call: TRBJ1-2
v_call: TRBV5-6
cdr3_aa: CASGYGGQGGYTF

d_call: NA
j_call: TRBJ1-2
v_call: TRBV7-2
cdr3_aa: CASSLSRPGRADGYTF

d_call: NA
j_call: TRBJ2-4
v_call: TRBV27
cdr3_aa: CASSQDRTRGPEYIQYF

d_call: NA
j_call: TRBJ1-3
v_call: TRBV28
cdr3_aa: CASSLPLTPSSGNTIYF

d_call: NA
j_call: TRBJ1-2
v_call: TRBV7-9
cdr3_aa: CASSRTEAYGYTF

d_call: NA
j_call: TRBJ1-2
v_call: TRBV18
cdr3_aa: CASSRFQDSNGYTF

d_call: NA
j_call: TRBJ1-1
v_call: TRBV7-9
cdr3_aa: CASSLQLNTEAFF

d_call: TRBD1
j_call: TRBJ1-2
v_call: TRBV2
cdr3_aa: CASSEIGGDRDSF

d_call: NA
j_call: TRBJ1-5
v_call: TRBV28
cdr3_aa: CASSWGNQPQHF

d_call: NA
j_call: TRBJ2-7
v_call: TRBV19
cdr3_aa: CASSIMGQRDYEQYF

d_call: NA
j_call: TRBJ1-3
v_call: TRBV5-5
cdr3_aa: CASSLAGQFLSGNTIYF

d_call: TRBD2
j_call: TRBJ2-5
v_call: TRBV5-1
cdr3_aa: CASSRGLAAQETQYF

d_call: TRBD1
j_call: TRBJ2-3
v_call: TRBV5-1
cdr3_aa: CASSPWTGFTDTQYF

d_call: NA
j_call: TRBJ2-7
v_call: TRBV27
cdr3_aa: CASSFYGSYEQYF

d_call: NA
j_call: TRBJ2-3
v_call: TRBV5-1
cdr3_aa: CASRIVGDPDTQYF

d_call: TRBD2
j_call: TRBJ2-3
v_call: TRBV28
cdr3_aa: CASSPQLAGSTDTQYF

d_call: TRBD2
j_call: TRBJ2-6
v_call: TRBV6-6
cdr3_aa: CASSYRGGSGANVLTF

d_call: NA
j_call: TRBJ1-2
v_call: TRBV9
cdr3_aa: CASSVGGGYGYTF

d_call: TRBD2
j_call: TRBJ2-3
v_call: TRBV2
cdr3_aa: CASMASGARTDTQYF

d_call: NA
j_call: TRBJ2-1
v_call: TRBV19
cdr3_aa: CASSISPTGPLYNEQFF

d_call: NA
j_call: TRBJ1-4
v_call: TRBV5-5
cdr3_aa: CASSLTWGDNEKLFF

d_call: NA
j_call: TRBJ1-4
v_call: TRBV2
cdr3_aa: CASQLGRANEKLFF

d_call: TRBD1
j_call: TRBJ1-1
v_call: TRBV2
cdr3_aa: CASRVDRGGEAFF

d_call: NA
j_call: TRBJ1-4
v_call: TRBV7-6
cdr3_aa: CASSSGQTGREKLFF

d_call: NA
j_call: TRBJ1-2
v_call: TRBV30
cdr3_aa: CAWSSRGRPYGYTF

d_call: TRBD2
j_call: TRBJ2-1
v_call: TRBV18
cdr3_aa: CASSPPGLAVNNEQFF

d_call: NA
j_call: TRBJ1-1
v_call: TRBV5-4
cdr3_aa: CASSLDRFNTEAFF

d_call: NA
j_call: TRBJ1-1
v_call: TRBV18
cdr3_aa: CASQPDPRTEAFF

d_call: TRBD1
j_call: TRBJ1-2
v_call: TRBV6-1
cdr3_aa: CASSEAGQGVAGYTF